The source of this T cell receptor (beta chain) is a study of blood T cells in healthy people across ages. A second PCR of about 6 to 12 cycles used a sample-barcoded 5' primer and a J-beta primer mix. TCRdb re-derived calls from the 5' RACE reads in MiXCR, one entry per CDR3 protein. The sample lists around 690,000 distinct CDR3 sequences; 45% to 65% were seen once. This clonotype was recorded a few times. Its antigen is not known. Study results and caveats: CMV infection status of these donors was not known. Researchers said unsorted PBMCs prevented a conclusive naive versus antigen-experienced comparison.

Donors ranged from about 6 to 90 years old and were healthy Caucasians in Russia. Drawing of peripheral blood yielded 7.5 to 10 milliliters from each donor. The CDR3 extends over 14 amino acids. V lost 5 bases and J lost 2, with 12 bases in between. This chain links TRBV12-3 or TRBV12-4 with TRBJ2-5; no firm D call. This receptor was taken from a man between 60 and 70 years old in good health. The sample consisted of blood. CDR3 sequence: CASSPGLPQETQYF. In DNA form, the CDR3 reads TGTGCCAGCAGTCCTGGTCTCCCTCAAGAGACCCAGTACTTC.